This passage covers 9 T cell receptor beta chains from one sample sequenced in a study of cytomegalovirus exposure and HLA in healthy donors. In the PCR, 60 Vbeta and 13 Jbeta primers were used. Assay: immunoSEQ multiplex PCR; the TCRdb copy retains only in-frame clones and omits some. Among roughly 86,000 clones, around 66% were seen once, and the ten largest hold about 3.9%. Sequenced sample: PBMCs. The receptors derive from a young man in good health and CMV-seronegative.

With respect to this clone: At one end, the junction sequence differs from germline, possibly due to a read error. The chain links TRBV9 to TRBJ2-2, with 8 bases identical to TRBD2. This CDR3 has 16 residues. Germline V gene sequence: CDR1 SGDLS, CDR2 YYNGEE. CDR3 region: CASSVVGTRFTGELFF. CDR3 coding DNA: TGTGCTAGCAGCGTAGTAGGGACTAGATTCACCGGGGAGCTGTTTTTT. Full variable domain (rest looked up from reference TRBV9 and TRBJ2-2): DSGVTQTPKHLITATGQRVTLRCSPRSGDLSVYWYQQSLDQGLQFLIQYYNGEERAKGNILERFSAQQFPDLHSELNLSSLELGDSALYFCASSVVGTRFTGELFFGEGSRLTVL.

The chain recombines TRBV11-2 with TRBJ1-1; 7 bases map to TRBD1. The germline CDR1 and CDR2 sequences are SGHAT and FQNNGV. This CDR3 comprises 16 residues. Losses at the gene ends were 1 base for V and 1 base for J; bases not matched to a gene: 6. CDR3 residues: CASSLVGQISNTEAFF. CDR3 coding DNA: TGTGCCAGCAGCTTAGTGGGACAGATTTCGAACACTGAAGCTTTCTTT.

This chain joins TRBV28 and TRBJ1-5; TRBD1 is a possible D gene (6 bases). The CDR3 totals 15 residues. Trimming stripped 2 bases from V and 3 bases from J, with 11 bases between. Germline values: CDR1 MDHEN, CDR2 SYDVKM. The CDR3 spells CASSLNRAVNQPQHF. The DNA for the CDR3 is TGTGCCAGCAGTTTAAACAGGGCGGTCAATCAGCCCCAGCATTTT. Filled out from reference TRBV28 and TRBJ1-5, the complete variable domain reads DVKVTQSSRYLVKRTGEKVFLECVQDMDHENMFWYRQDPGLGLRLIYFSYDVKMKEKGDIPEGYSVSREKKERFSLILESASTNQTSMYLCASSLNRAVNQPQHFGDGTRLSIL.

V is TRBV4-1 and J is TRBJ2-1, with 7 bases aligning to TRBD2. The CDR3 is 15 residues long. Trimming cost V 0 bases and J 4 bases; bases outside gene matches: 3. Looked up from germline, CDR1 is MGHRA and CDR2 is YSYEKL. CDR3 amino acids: CASSQDLAEYNEQFF. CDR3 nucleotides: TGCGCCAGCAGCCAAGATCTAGCGGAGTACAATGAGCAGTTCTTC.

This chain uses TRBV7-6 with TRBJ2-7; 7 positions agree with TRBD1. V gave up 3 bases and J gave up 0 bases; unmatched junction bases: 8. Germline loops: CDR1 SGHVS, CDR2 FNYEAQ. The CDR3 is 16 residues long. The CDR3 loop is CASSLGDSLPSYEQYF. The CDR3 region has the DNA TGTGCCAGCAGCTTGGGGGACAGTCTCCCCTCCTACGAGCAGTACTTC.

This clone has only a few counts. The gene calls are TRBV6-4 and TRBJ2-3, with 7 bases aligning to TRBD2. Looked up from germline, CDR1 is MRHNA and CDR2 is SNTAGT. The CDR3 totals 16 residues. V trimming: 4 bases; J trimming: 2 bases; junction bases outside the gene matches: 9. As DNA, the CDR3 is TGTGCCAGCAGTGCCGAAGCGGGGACTTACACAGATACGCAGTATTTT. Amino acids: CASSAEAGTYTDTQYF.

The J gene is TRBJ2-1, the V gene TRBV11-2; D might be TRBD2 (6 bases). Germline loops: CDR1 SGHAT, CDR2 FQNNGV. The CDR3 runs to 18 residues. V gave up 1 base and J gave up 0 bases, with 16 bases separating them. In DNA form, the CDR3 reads TGTGCCAGCAGCTTAGCCGCTCGAGCGGGCGGCTCCTACAATGAGCAGTTCTTC. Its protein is CASSLAARAGGSYNEQFF.

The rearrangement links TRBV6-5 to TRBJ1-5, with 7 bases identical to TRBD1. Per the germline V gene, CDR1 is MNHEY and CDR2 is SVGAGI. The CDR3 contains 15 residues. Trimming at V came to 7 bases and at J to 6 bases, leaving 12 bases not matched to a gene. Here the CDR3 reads CASNPLRDSGQPQHF. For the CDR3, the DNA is TGTGCCAGCAATCCACTCCGGGACAGCGGTCAGCCCCAGCATTTT.

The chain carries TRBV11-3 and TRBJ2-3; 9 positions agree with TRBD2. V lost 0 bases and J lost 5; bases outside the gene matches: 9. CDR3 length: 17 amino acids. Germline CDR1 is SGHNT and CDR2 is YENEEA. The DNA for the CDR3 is TGTGCCAGCAGCTTAGAACAGCGGGCGGGGGGGCAAGATACGCAGTATTTT. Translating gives CASSLEQRAGGQDTQYF.